This TCR beta chain was profiled in a study of OX40 agonist ivuxolimab in advanced cancers. V lost 3 bases and J 7 bases, leaving 16 bases between the germline ends. The CDR3 loop spans 14 amino acids. The germline gives CDR1 SGDLS, CDR2 YYNGEE. Measured with immunoSEQ multiplex PCR; TCRdb has only the in-frame clones, and not every one. The sample carries 15,000 to 20,000 clones, roughly 84% recorded once. The sequence was obtained from an adult with an advanced solid tumor such as melanoma, head and neck, liver or kidney cancer. The chain employs TRBV9 and TRBJ1-2; D remains ambiguous. The specimen comprised CD4+ or CD8+ T cells sorted from blood, sampled in a trial of the OX40 agonist ivuxolimab. CDR3 residues: CASSADRPAAGYTF. In nucleotides, the CDR3 is TGTGCCAGCAGCGCCGATCGACCGGCGGCTGGCTACACCTTC.